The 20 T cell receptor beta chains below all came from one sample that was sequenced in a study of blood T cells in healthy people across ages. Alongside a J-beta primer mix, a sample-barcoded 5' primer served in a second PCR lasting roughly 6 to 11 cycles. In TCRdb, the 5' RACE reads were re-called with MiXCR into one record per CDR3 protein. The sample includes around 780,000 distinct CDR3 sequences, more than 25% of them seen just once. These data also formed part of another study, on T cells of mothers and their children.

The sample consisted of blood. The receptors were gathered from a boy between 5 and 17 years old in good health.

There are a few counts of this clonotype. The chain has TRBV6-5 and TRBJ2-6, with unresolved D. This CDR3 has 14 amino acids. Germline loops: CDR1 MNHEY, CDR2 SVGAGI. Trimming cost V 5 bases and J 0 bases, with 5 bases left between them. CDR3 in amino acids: CASSHASGANVLTF. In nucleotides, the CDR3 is TGTGCCAGCAGTCACGCCTCTGGGGCCAACGTCCTGACTTTC.

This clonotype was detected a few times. Written as DNA, the CDR3 is TGCGCCAGCGCCAACCTCCCCGGGATTCAAGAGACCCAGTACTTC. Translation: CASANLPGIQETQYF. The chain joins TRBV5-1 to TRBJ2-5; weak D call: TRBD2 (5 bases). Germline values: CDR1 SGHRS, CDR2 YFSETQ. The CDR3 covers 15 residues. The V end was cut by 7 bases, the J end by 2 bases, with 18 bases between. Using reference TRBV5-1 and TRBJ2-5 for the parts outside the CDR3, the full variable domain is KAGVTQTPRYLIKTRGQQVTLSCSPISGHRSVSWYQQTPGQGLQFLFEYFSETQRNKGNFPGRFSGRQFSNSRSEMNVSTLELGDSALYLCASANLPGIQETQYFGPGTRLLVL.

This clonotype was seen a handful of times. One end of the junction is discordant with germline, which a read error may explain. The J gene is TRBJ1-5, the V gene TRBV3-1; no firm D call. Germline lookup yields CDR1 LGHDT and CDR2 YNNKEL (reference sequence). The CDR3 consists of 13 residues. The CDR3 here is CASSQDREQPQHF. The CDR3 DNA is TGTGCCAGTAGCCAAGACCGAGAGCAGCCCCAGCATTTT. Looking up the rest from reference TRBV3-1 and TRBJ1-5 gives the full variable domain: DTAVSQTPKYLVTQMGNDKSIKCEQNLGHDTMYWYKQDSKKFLKIMFSYNNKELIINETVPNRFSPKSPDKAHLNLHINSLELGDSAVYFCASSQDREQPQHFGDGTRLSIL.

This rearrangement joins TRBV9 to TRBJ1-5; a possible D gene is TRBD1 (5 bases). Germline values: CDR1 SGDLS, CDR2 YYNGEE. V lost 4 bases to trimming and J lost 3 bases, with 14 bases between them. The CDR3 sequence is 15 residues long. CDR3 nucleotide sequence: TGTGCCAGCAGCCACCGGGACGGACACAATCAGCCCCAGCATTTT. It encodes CASSHRDGHNQPQHF.

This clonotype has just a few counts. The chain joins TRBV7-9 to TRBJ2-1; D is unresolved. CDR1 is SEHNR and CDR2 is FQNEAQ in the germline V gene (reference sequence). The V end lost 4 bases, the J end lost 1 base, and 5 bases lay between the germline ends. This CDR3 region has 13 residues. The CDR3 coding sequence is TGTGCCAGCAGCTCGGAGTCCTACAATGAGCAGTTCTTC. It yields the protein CASSSESYNEQFF.

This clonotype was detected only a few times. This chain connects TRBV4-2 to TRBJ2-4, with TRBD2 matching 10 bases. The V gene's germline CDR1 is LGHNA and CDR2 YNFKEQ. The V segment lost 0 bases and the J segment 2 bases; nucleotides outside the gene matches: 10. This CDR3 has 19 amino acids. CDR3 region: CASSQEGFSGGRTKNIQYF. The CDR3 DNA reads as TGTGCCAGCAGCCAAGAGGGGTTTAGCGGGGGGCGGACCAAAAACATTCAGTACTTC.

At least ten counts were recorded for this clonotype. The CDR3 nucleotides are TGCAGTGTAGCCCGGGGGGGCACTGAAGCTTTCTTT. Its translation: CSVARGGTEAFF. The chain combines TRBV20-1 with TRBJ1-1; weak D call: TRBD1 (5 bases). The CDR3 is 12 amino acids. Looked up from germline, CDR1 is DFQATT and CDR2 is SNEGSKA (reference sequence). Deletions cut 7 bases from V and 4 bases from J, with 13 bases between.

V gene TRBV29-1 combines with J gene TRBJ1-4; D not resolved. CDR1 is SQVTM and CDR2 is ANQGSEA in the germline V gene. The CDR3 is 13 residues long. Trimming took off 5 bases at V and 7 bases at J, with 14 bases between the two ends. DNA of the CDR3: TGCAGCGTTCGAAAGGGAGGCGTTGAAAAACTGTTTTTT. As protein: CSVRKGGVEKLFF.

The CDR3 DNA is TGCAGTGCTAGACGAGGGACACCTAGCACAGATACGCAGTATTTT. Amino acids: CSARRGTPSTDTQYF. This chain uses TRBV20-1 with TRBJ2-3; perhaps TRBD1 as D (6 bases). V was trimmed by 2 bases and J by 0 bases, leaving 12 bases between them. Germline-derived CDR1 and CDR2 are DFQATT and SNEGSKA (reference sequence). The CDR3 contains 15 residues.

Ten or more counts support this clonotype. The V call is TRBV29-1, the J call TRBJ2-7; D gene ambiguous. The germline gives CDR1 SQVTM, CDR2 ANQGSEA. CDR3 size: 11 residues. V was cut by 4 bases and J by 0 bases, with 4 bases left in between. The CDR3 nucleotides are TGCAGCGTTGCCAGCTCCTACGAGCAGTACTTC. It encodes CSVASSYEQYF.

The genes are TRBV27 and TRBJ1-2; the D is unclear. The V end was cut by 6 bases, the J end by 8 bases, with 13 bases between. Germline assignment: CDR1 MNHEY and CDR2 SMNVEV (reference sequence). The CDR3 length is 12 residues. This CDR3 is CASSSHSEGYTF. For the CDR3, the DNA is TGTGCCAGCAGCAGTCACAGCGAGGGCTACACCTTC.

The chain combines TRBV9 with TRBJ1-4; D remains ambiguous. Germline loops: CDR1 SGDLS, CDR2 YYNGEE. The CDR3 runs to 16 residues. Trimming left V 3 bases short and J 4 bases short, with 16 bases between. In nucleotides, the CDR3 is TGTGCCAGCAGCGCCCGGGGTATCTCCTTTAATGAAAAACTGTTTTTT. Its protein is CASSARGISFNEKLFF.

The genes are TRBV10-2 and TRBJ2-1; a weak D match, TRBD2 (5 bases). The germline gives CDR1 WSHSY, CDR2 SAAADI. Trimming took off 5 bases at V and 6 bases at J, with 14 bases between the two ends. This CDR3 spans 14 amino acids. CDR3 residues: CASSPSGGFNEQFF. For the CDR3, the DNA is TGCGCCAGCAGTCCCAGTGGCGGGTTCAATGAGCAGTTCTTC.

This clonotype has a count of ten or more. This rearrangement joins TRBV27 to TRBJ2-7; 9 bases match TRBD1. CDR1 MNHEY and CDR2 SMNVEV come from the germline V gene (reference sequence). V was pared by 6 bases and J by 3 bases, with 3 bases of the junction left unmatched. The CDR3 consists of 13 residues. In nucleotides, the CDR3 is TGTGCCAGCAGCCCGGGACAGGGCTACGAGCAGTACTTC. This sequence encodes CASSPGQGYEQYF.

The CDR3 sequence: CASSLATGGPTTGELFF. CDR3 bases: TGTGCCAGCAGCTTGGCCACGGGGGGTCCTACTACCGGGGAGCTGTTTTTT. The chain employs TRBV5-5 and TRBJ2-2; 7 bases line up with TRBD2. CDR1 is SGHKS, CDR2 YYEKEE, per germline (reference sequence). The trim removed 0 bases at V and 5 bases at J, leaving 10 bases unmatched. This CDR3 contains 17 residues. Using reference TRBV5-5 and TRBJ2-2 for the parts outside the CDR3, the full variable domain is DAGVTQSPTHLIKTRGQQVTLRCSPISGHKSVSWYQQVLGQGPQFIFQYYEKEERGRGNFPDRFSARQFPNYSSELNVNALLLGDSALYLCASSLATGGPTTGELFFGEGSRLTVL.

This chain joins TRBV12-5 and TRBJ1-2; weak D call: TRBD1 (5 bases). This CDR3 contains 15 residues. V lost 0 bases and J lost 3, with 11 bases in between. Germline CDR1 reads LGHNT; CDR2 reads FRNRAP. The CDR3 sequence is CASGLVPGMDYGYTF. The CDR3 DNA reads TGTGCTAGTGGTTTGGTACCAGGGATGGACTATGGCTACACCTTC.

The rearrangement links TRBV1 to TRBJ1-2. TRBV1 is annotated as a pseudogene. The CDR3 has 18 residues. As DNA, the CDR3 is TGCACCAGCGGCCACGGAGGGGACCTAAAGCGGGTTATTTGGGGCTACACCTTC. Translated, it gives CTSGHGGDLKRVIWGYTF.

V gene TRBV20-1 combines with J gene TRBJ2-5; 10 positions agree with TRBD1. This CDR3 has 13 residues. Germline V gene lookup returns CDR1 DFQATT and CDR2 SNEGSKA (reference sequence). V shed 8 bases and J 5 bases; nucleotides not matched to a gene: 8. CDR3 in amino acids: CSPGTGDSETQYF. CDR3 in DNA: TGCAGTCCCGGGACAGGGGATAGTGAGACCCAGTACTTC.

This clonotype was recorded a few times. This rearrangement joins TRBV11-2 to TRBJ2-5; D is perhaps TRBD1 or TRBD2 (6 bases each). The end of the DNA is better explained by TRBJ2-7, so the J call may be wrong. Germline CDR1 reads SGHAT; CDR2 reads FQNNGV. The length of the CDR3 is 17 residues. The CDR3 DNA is TGTGCCAGCAGCTTACCCGTGGGGGGCCTTATGATAAACGAGCAGTACTTC. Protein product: CASSLPVGGLMINEQYF.

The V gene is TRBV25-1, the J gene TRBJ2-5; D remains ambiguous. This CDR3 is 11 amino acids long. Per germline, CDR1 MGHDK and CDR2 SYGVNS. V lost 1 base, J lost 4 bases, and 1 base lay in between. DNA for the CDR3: TGTGCCAGCAGTGAATCAGAGACCCAGTACTTC. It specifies CASSESETQYF.